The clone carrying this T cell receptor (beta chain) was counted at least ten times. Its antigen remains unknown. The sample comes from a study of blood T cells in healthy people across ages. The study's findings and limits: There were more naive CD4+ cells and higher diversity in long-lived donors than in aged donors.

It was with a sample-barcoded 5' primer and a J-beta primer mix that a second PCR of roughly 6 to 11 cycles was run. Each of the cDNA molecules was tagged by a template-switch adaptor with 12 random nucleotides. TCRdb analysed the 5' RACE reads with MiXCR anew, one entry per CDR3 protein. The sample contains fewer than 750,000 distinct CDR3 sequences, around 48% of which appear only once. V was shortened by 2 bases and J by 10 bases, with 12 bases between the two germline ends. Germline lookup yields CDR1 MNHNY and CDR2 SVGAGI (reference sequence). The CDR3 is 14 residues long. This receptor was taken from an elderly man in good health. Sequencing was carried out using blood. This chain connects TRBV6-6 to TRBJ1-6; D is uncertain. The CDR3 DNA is TGTGCCAGCAGTTACCAAGGGTTACGGTCACCCCTCCACTTT. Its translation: CASSYQGLRSPLHF.